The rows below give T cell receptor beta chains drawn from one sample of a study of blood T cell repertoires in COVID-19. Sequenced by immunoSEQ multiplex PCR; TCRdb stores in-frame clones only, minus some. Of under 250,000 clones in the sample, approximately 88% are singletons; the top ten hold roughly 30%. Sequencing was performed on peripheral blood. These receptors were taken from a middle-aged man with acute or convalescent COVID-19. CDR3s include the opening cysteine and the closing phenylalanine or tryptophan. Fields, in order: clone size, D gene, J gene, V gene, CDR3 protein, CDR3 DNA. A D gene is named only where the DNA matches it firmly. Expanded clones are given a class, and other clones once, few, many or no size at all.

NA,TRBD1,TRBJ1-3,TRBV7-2,CASSLRGQDGNTIYF,TGTGCCAGCAGCCTTAGGGGACAGGATGGAAACACCATATATTTT
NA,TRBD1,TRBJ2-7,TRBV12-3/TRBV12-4,CASSFLPGQFIF,TGTGCCAGCAGTTTTTTGCCGGGACAGTTTATCTTC
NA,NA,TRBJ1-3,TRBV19,CASSTDTQKGNTIYF,TGTGCCAGTAGTACGGACACTCAAAAAGGAAACACCATATATTTT
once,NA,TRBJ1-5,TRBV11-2,CASSPGSNQPQHF,TGTGCCAGCAGCCCAGGGAGCAATCAGCCCCAGCATTTT
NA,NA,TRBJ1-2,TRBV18,CASSAGDLIYGYTF,TGTGCCAGCTCCGCGGGGGATTTAATCTATGGCTACACCTTC
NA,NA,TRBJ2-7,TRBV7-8,CASSPPREDNLYF,TGTGCCAGCAGCCCCCCCCGCGAGGACAACCTCTACTTC
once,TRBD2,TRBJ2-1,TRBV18,CASSLAGNEQFF,TGTGCCAGCTCACTAGCGGGAAATGAGCAGTTCTTC
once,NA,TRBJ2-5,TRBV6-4,CASSRELGETQYF,TGTGCCAGCAGCCGGGAACTGGGCGAGACCCAGTACTTC
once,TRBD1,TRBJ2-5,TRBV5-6,CASSTTGNGETQYF,TGTGCCAGCAGCACGACAGGGAACGGAGAGACCCAGTACTTC
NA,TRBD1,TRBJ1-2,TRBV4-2,CASSHGTGGDRTF,TGTGCCAGCAGCCATGGGACAGGGGGCGACCGGACCTTC
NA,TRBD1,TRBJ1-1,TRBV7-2,CASSSGTGGVKVAEAFF,TGTGCCAGCAGCTCGGGGACAGGGGGCGTAAAAGTTGCTGAAGCTTTCTTT
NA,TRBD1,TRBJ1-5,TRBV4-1,CASSQDYGTGGNQPQHF,TGCGCCAGCAGCCAAGATTACGGGACAGGGGGAAATCAGCCCCAGCATTTT
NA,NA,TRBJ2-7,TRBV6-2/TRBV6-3,CASSWSSGGRTTYEQYF,TGTGCCAGCAGTTGGTCATCAGGAGGGCGGACAACCTACGAGCAGTACTTC
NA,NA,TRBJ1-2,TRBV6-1,CASREGTASGYTF,TGTGCCAGCAGGGAAGGTACAGCAAGCGGCTACACCTTC
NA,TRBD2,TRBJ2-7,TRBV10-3,CAISLGLAGVYEQYF,TGTGCCATCAGTCTGGGACTAGCGGGAGTATACGAGCAGTACTTC
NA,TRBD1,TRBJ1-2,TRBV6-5,CASTGQGGYGYTF,TGTGCCAGCACTGGACAGGGGGGCTATGGCTACACCTTC
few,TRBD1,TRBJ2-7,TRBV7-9,CASSSFGTGDYEQYF,TGTGCCAGCAGCTCCTTTGGGACAGGGGACTACGAGCAGTACTTC
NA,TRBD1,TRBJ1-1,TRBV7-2,CASSALKGTVRAFF,TGTGCCAGCAGCGCCCTAAAAGGGACAGTGAGGGCTTTCTTT
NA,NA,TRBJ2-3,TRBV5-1,CASSYPGTDTQYF,TGCGCCAGCAGCTATCCCGGCACAGATACGCAGTATTTT
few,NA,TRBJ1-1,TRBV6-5,CASRVGQKNTEAFF,TGTGCCAGCAGGGTCGGACAGAAGAACACTGAAGCTTTCTTT
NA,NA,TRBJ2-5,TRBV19,CASSILGPGGETQYF,TGTGCCAGTAGTATACTAGGCCCCGGAGGAGAGACCCAGTACTTC
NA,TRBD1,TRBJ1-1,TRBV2,CASSEWRGQGTEAFF,TGTGCCAGCAGTGAATGGAGGGGGCAGGGCACTGAAGCTTTCTTT
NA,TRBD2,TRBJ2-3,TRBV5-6,CASSLKGFSGRGTDTQYF,TGTGCCAGCAGCTTGAAGGGCTTTAGCGGGAGGGGCACAGATACGCAGTATTTT
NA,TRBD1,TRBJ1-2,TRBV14,CASSQVRGTGGAEYGYTF,TGTGCCAGCAGCCAAGTTCGTGGGACAGGGGGCGCGGAATATGGCTACACCTTC
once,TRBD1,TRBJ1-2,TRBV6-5,CASSRTGVNGYTF,TGTGCCAGCAGCCGGACAGGAGTAAATGGCTACACCTTC
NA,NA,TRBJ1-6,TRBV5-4,CASSLSGIYNSPLHF,TGTGCCAGCAGCTTGTCAGGAATCTATAATTCACCCCTCCACTTT
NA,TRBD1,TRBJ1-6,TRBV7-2,CASSLGTGGREYF,TGTGCCAGCAGCCTAGGGACAGGGGGACGCGAATACTTT
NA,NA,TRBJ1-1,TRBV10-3,CAIRTPGGAGTEAFF,TGTGCCATCAGAACTCCGGGGGGTGCGGGCACTGAAGCTTTCTTT
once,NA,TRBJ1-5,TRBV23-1,CASSQSGHSNQPQHF,TGCGCCAGCAGTCAATCGGGGCATAGCAATCAGCCCCAGCATTTT
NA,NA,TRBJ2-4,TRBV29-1,CSVRKQGAKNIQYF,TGCAGCGTCAGAAAACAGGGAGCCAAAAACATTCAGTACTTC
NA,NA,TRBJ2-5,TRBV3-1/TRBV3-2,CASSQDVAGKTQYF,TGTGCCAGCAGCCAAGACGTGGCGGGTAAGACCCAGTACTTC
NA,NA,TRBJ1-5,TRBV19,CASSRAGGQPQHF,TGTGCCAGTAGTCGGGCCGGGGGACAGCCCCAGCATTTT
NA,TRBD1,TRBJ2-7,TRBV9,CASARDRTTYEQYF,TGTGCCAGCGCAAGGGACAGGACCACCTACGAGCAGTACTTC
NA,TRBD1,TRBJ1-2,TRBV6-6,CASSYPRQGGDYGYTF,TGTGCCAGCAGTTACCCACGACAGGGCGGCGACTATGGCTACACCTTC
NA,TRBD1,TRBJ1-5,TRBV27,CASRRSGQDKPQHF,TGTGCCAGCAGACGATCGGGACAGGACAAGCCCCAGCATTTT
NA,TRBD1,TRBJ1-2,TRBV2,CASSGTGGGYTF,TGTGCCAGCAGTGGGACAGGGGGTGGCTACACCTTC
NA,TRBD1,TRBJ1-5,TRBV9,CASSVGTGVGNQPQHF,TGTGCCAGCAGCGTGGGGACAGGGGTCGGCAATCAGCCCCAGCATTTT
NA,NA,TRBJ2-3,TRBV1,CTSSPRAGGDTQYF,TGCACCAGCAGCCCGAGAGCGGGAGGGGATACGCAGTATTTT
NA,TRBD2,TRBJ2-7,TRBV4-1,CASSQDSSFLAAYEQYF,TGCGCCAGCAGCCAAGATTCTTCGTTCCTAGCGGCCTACGAGCAGTACTTC
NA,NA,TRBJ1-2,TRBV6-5,CASSYASWTGGYTF,TGTGCCAGCAGTTACGCCTCCTGGACGGGAGGCTACACCTTC